One and the same sample provided the 28 T cell receptor beta chains below, sequenced in a study of cytomegalovirus exposure and HLA in healthy donors. In the PCR, 60 Vbeta and 13 Jbeta primers were used. Produced via immunoSEQ multiplex PCR; TCRdb's table is partial and in-frame only. The data hold roughly 150,000 clones, with nearly 80% observed a single time. Sequences were obtained from PBMCs. The receptors here all came from a male donor in good health and CMV-seronegative.

This chain joins TRBV2 and TRBJ2-6; D remains unclear. The CDR3 extends over 15 amino acids. The germline V and J ends were trimmed by 2 bases and 0 bases, with 5 bases remaining between them. Germline V gene lookup returns CDR1 SNHLY and CDR2 FYNNEI. This CDR3 is CASSESSSGANVLTF. Here the CDR3 DNA reads TGTGCCAGCAGTGAATCGAGCTCTGGGGCCAACGTCCTGACTTTC.

The chain combines TRBV6-6 with TRBJ1-1, with D hard to call. The CDR3 has 14 amino acids. Germline V gene lookup returns CDR1 MNHNY and CDR2 SVGAGI (reference sequence). V lost 5 bases and J lost 0, with 10 bases in between. CDR3 coding DNA: TGTGCCAGCAGTGAGCAAACGATGAACACTGAAGCTTTCTTT. Translated: CASSEQTMNTEAFF.

The J gene is TRBJ2-2, the V gene TRBV4-2; 8 bases are shared with TRBD1. Unmatched junction bases numbered 1, after V lost 0 bases and J lost 1 base. CDR1 is LGHNA, CDR2 YNFKEQ, per germline. CDR3 length: 16 residues. The CDR3 DNA is TGTGCCAGCAGCCAAGAAGGGACAGGGAACACCGGGGAGCTGTTTTTT. This encodes CASSQEGTGNTGELFF.

This clone came up once. The gene calls are TRBV19 and TRBJ1-2; 8 bases are a match to TRBD1. V was clipped by 4 bases and J by 7 bases; unmatched bases: 11. The CDR3 contains 15 residues. From germline, CDR1 is LNHDA and CDR2 SQIVND (reference sequence). The CDR3 protein is CASSTGEQGASGYTF. DNA for the CDR3: TGTGCCAGTAGTACAGGGGAGCAGGGGGCTTCTGGCTACACCTTC.

There are a few counts of this clone. The chain links TRBV7-2 to TRBJ2-7, with D possibly TRBD1 on 6 matching bases. The germline V gene has CDR1 SGHTA and CDR2 FQGNSA. The CDR3 is 15 amino acids. The germline V and J ends were trimmed by 1 base and 6 bases, with 16 bases remaining between them. The CDR3 reads CASSLVGTSGREQYF. In DNA form, the CDR3 reads TGTGCCAGCAGCTTAGTGGGGACAAGTGGGCGCGAGCAGTACTTC. Variable domain in full (rest from reference TRBV7-2 and TRBJ2-7): GAGVSQSPSNKVTEKGKDVELRCDPISGHTALYWYRQSLGQGLEFLIYFQGNSAPDKSGLPSDRFSAERTGGSVSTLTIQRTQQEDSAVYLCASSLVGTSGREQYFGPGTRLTVT.

The V and J genes are TRBV2 and TRBJ1-2; D not certain. From germline, CDR1 is SNHLY and CDR2 FYNNEI. Trimming took off 6 bases at V and 2 bases at J, with 10 bases between the two ends. The CDR3 length is 13 residues. CDR3 coding DNA: TGTGCCAGCAGAGCTGACAAAAACTATGGCTACACCTTC. The encoded protein is CASRADKNYGYTF.

The genes are TRBV18 and TRBJ2-7; D might be TRBD1 (6 bases). Deletions cut 0 bases from V and 2 bases from J, with 14 bases between. Germline V gene data show CDR1 as KGHSH and CDR2 as LQKENI. The CDR3 sequence is 16 residues long. The CDR3 coding sequence is TGTGCCAGCTCACCACCGGAGACAGGCGGAACCTACGAGCAGTACTTC. Residues: CASSPPETGGTYEQYF.

V gene TRBV30 combines with J gene TRBJ1-1; 8 bases match TRBD1. This CDR3 contains 14 residues. The ends lost 1 base at V and 6 bases at J; junction bases unmatched: 7. Germline-derived CDR1 and CDR2 are GTSNPN and SVGIG (reference sequence). CDR3 loop: CAWSGRTGWPEAFF. The CDR3 DNA reads as TGTGCCTGGAGTGGGAGGACAGGGTGGCCTGAAGCTTTCTTT.

The rearrangement joins TRBV19 to TRBJ2-7; 10 bases fit TRBD1. The J segment lost 6 bases and the V segment lost 4 bases, leaving 6 bases of the junction unmatched. This CDR3 region has 14 residues. CDR1 is LNHDA, CDR2 SQIVND, per germline (reference sequence). The chain's CDR3 is CASSRIGTGVEQYF. Written as DNA, the CDR3 is TGTGCCAGTAGTAGAATCGGGACAGGGGTCGAGCAGTACTTC.

The chain employs TRBV6-1 and TRBJ2-5; TRBD1 matches at 7 bases. The germline gives CDR1 MNHNS, CDR2 SASEGT. This CDR3 spans 13 amino acids. With V trimmed by 6 bases and J by 5 bases, 6 bases remained unmatched. The CDR3, as DNA: TGTGCCAGCAGAAACAGGGGCGTGGAGACCCAGTACTTC. Translation: CASRNRGVETQYF.

This clone was seen just once. One junction end disagrees with the germline gene, perhaps due to a read error. The rearrangement uses TRBV11-2 and TRBJ2-5; D is uncertain. Germline V gene data show CDR1 as SGHAT and CDR2 as FQNNGV. This CDR3 is 15 amino acids long. The CDR3 protein is CVSSFGLRLRETQYF. In nucleotides, the CDR3 is TGTGTCAGCAGCTTTGGCCTCCGTCTTCGAGAGACCCAGTACTTC.

This chain joins TRBV9 and TRBJ2-1, with TRBD2 matching 8 bases. CDR3 length: 14 amino acids. Germline V CDR1 and CDR2: SGDLS, YYNGEE. Germline trimming cut 3 bases from V and 5 bases from J; bases unmatched to any gene: 4. The CDR3 loop is CASSDSGNDNEQFF. The CDR3 DNA reads TGTGCCAGCAGCGATAGCGGGAATGACAATGAGCAGTTCTTC. Drawing the rest from reference TRBV9 and TRBJ2-1, the complete variable domain is DSGVTQTPKHLITATGQRVTLRCSPRSGDLSVYWYQQSLDQGLQFLIQYYNGEERAKGNILERFSAQQFPDLHSELNLSSLELGDSALYFCASSDSGNDNEQFFGPGTRLTVL.

This clone was observed a single time. V and J are TRBV7-8 and TRBJ2-1; TRBD2 might be the D (5 bases). From germline, CDR1 is SGHVS and CDR2 FQNEAQ. This CDR3 contains 12 residues. V lost 2 bases, J lost 8 bases, and 7 bases lay in between. CDR3 region: CASSLREYEQFF. Here the CDR3 DNA reads TGTGCCAGCAGCTTAAGGGAGTATGAGCAGTTCTTC.

The V and J genes are TRBV7-2 and TRBJ1-1, with D perhaps TRBD1 (6 bases). Germline lookup yields CDR1 SGHTA and CDR2 FQGNSA. The CDR3 loop spans 13 amino acids. V was trimmed by 3 bases and J by 6 bases, leaving 11 bases between them. The CDR3 loop reads CASSFRGAPEAFF. The CDR3 DNA sequence: TGTGCCAGCAGCTTTCGGGGGGCCCCTGAAGCTTTCTTT.

This chain joins TRBV2 and TRBJ1-4; 9 bases line up with TRBD1. The CDR3 totals 17 residues. V lost 5 bases to trimming and J lost 10 bases; unmatched junction nucleotides: 17. In germline, CDR1 is SNHLY, CDR2 FYNNEI. Here the CDR3 DNA reads TGTGCCAGCAGTTTTGGTGCTGGACAGGGGAAAGGTGGAAAACTGTTTTTT. Protein: CASSFGAGQGKGGKLFF.

The genes are TRBV6-5 and TRBJ1-1; 7 nucleotides line up with TRBD1. J gave up 4 bases and V 2 bases, and 7 bases lay outside the gene matches. Germline loops: CDR1 MNHEY, CDR2 SVGAGI. The CDR3 has 15 residues. CDR3 protein: CASSYTRRGPTEAFF. The CDR3 nucleotides read TGTGCCAGCAGTTACACCAGGAGGGGGCCCACTGAAGCTTTCTTT.

This clone appeared a single time. The chain couples TRBV5-6 to TRBJ2-1, with D maybe TRBD1 (7 bases). The CDR3 consists of 14 residues. Between the trimmed V and J ends, which lost 7 bases and 7 bases, there was a span of 18 bases. From germline, CDR1 is SGHDT and CDR2 YYEEEE. CDR3: CASGWPGGKNEQFF. The CDR3 DNA sequence: TGTGCCAGCGGCTGGCCAGGGGGGAAAAATGAGCAGTTCTTC.

The chain couples TRBV5-1 to TRBJ1-3; D is ambiguous. The CDR3 runs to 14 residues. Germline-derived CDR1 and CDR2 are SGHRS and YFSETQ. The ends were cut back, 7 bases at V and 0 bases at J, with 11 bases in the middle. In nucleotides, the CDR3 is TGCGCCAGCTCCGAGGCGACCTCTGGAAACACCATATATTTT. Translation: CASSEATSGNTIYF.

In its sample, this clone was seen a few times. V gene TRBV29-1 combines with J gene TRBJ1-4, with D tentatively TRBD1 (5 bases). Trimming cost V 1 base and J 0 bases, with 9 bases left between them. Germline CDR1 reads SQVTM; CDR2 reads ANQGSEA. The CDR3 has 15 amino acids. CDR3 loop: CSVEGQGATNEKLFF. In DNA, the CDR3 is TGCAGCGTTGAAGGGCAGGGTGCAACTAATGAAAAACTGTTTTTT.

The gene calls are TRBV7-8 and TRBJ2-1; 9 positions match TRBD1. Germline V lookup: CDR1 SGHVS, CDR2 FQNEAQ. V lost 3 bases, J lost 9 bases, and 9 bases stayed unmatched. There are 15 residues in the CDR3. CDR3 sequence (DNA): TGTGCCAGCAGCTTGGACAGGGGCGACGTGGGTGAGCAGTTCTTC. Protein sequence: CASSLDRGDVGEQFF.

This chain connects TRBV5-1 to TRBJ1-2, with 7 bases that match TRBD1. V shed 1 base and J 5 bases; nucleotides not matched to a gene: 5. Germline CDR1 and CDR2: SGHRS and YFSETQ. The CDR3 spans 14 residues. The CDR3 sequence is CASSLSRGEYGYTF. In DNA form, the CDR3 reads TGCGCCAGCAGCTTGTCCAGGGGGGAGTATGGCTACACCTTC.

J is TRBJ2-3 and V is TRBV30, with TRBD2 matching over 12 bases. The junction had 3 bases not matched to a gene; V was cut back by 0 bases and J by 2 bases. The CDR3 runs to 16 residues. CDR1 GTSNPN and CDR2 SVGIG come from the germline V gene (reference sequence). CDR3 coding DNA: TGTGCCTGGAGTGTAGGACTAGCGGGAAACACAGATACGCAGTATTTT. Its translation: CAWSVGLAGNTDTQYF.

V gene TRBV27 combines with J gene TRBJ2-5; the match to TRBD2 covers 9 bases. The CDR3 contains 13 residues. Germline CDR1 MNHEY, CDR2 SMNVEV (reference sequence). The V segment lost 8 bases and the J segment 5 bases; nucleotides outside the gene matches: 6. In DNA, the CDR3 is TGTGCCAGCGGGCGGGGGGGCAGCGAGACCCAGTACTTC. Residues: CASGRGGSETQYF.

The chain is built from TRBV5-1 and TRBJ2-3; 7 positions agree with TRBD2. Germline loops: CDR1 SGHRS, CDR2 YFSETQ. This CDR3 has 15 residues. Trimming at V came to 3 bases and at J to 5 bases, leaving 9 bases not matched to a gene. DNA for the CDR3: TGCGCCAGCAGCTCTGGCGGGAGCCGGGGAGATACGCAGTATTTT. Translation gives CASSSGGSRGDTQYF. Drawing the rest from reference TRBV5-1 and TRBJ2-3, the complete variable domain is KAGVTQTPRYLIKTRGQQVTLSCSPISGHRSVSWYQQTPGQGLQFLFEYFSETQRNKGNFPGRFSGRQFSNSRSEMNVSTLELGDSALYLCASSSGGSRGDTQYFGPGTRLTVL.

CDR3 coding DNA: TGCGCCAGCAGCTTGGCTAGCCAGACGCGGACCAATGAGCAGTTCTTC. Residues: CASSLASQTRTNEQFF. The chain links TRBV5-1 to TRBJ2-1; D perhaps matches TRBD2 (5 bases). V shed 0 bases and J shed 6 bases, with 16 bases lying between them. CDR1 SGHRS and CDR2 YFSETQ come from the germline V gene. The CDR3 is made up of 16 amino acids. The full variable domain, with the rest looked up from reference TRBV5-1 and TRBJ2-1, is KAGVTQTPRYLIKTRGQQVTLSCSPISGHRSVSWYQQTPGQGLQFLFEYFSETQRNKGNFPGRFSGRQFSNSRSEMNVSTLELGDSALYLCASSLASQTRTNEQFFGPGTRLTVL.

This CDR3 is CASSVLQVPGELFF. The CDR3 bases are TGTGCCAGCAGTGTCTTACAGGTGCCCGGGGAGCTGTTTTTT. The chain links TRBV25-1 to TRBJ2-2; TRBD1 is a possible D gene (5 bases). V lost 4 bases and J 6 bases, leaving 12 bases between the germline ends. Germline values: CDR1 MGHDK, CDR2 SYGVNS. The CDR3 has 14 amino acids.

In this sample, this clone turned up a few times. The genes are TRBV5-1 and TRBJ1-4; 8 bases map to TRBD1. There are 15 residues in the CDR3. CDR1 and CDR2 (germline): SGHRS, YFSETQ. Trimming cost V 0 bases and J 6 bases; bases outside gene matches: 4. In DNA form, the CDR3 reads TGCGCCAGCAGCTTGGGGGCAGGGGGCGATGAAAAACTGTTTTTT. As protein: CASSLGAGGDEKLFF.

This clone came up once. The junction differs from germline at one of its ends, possibly a read error. The chain carries TRBV7-9 and TRBJ1-2, with a tentative D call TRBD1 (6 bases). This CDR3 has 13 residues. Germline V lookup: CDR1 SEHNR, CDR2 FQNEAQ (reference sequence). The CDR3 here is CSSSFTGNYGYTF. DNA for the CDR3: TGTTCCAGCAGCTTTACAGGGAACTATGGCTACACCTTC.